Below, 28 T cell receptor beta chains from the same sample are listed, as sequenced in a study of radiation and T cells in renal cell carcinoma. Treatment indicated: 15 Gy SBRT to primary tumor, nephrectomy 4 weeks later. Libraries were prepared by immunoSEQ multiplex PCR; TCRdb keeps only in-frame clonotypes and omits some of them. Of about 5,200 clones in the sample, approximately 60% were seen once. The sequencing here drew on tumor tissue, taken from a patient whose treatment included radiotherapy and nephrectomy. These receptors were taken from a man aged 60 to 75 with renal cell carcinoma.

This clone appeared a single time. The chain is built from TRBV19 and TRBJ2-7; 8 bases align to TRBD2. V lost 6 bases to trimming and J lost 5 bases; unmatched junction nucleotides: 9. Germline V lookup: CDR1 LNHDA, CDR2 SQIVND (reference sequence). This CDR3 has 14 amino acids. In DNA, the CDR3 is TGTGCCAGTAGCCCTCCGGGGGGGCGGGACGAGCAGTACTTC. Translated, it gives CASSPPGGRDEQYF.

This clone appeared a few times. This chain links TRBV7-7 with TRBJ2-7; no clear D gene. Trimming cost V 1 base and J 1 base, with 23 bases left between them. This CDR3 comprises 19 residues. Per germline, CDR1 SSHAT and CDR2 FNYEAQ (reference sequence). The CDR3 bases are TGTGCCAGCAGCTTAGGAACGTCCCGTCCCCGGAACTTGTCCTACGAGCAGTACTTC. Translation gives CASSLGTSRPRNLSYEQYF.

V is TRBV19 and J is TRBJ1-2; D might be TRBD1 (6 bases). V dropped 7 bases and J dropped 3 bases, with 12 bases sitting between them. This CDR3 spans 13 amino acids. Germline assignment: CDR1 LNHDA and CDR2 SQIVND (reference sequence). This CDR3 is CASKQGKDYGYTF. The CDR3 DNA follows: TGTGCCAGTAAACAGGGAAAGGACTATGGCTACACCTTC.

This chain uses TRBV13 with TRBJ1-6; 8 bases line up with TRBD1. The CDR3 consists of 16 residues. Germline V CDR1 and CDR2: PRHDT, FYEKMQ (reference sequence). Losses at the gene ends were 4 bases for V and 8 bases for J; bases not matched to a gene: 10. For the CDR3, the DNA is TGTGCCAGCAGCTCGTCCGGGACAGGACCTTATTCACCCCTCCACTTT. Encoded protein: CASSSSGTGPYSPLHF.

This chain's CDR3 is CASSLTSGRSYEQYF. CDR3 bases: TGTGCCAGCAGCCTCACTAGCGGGAGATCCTACGAGCAGTACTTC. The chain uses TRBV11-2 and TRBJ2-7, with TRBD2 identical over 11 bases. The junction had 4 bases not matched to a gene; V was cut back by 5 bases and J by 1 base. CDR3 length: 15 residues. Germline V CDR1 and CDR2: SGHAT, FQNNGV.

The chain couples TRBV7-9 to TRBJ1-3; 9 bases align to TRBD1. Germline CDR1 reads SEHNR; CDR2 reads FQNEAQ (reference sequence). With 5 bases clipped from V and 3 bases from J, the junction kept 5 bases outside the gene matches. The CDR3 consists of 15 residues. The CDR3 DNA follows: TGTGCCAGCAGCAAACAGGGGGCAAGTGGAAACACCATATATTTT. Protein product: CASSKQGASGNTIYF.

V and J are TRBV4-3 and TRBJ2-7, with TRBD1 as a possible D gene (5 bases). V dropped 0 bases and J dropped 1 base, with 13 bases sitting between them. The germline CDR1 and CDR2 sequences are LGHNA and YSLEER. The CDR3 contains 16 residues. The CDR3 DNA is TGCGCCAGCAGCCAAGATCAGGGCCTGAGATCCTACGAGCAGTACTTC. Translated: CASSQDQGLRSYEQYF.

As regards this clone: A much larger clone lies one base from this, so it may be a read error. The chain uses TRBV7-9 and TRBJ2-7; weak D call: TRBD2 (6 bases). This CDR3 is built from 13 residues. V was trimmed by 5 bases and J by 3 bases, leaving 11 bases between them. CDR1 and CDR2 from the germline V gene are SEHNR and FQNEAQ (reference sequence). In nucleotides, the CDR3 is TGTGCCAGCAGCGCGGGACCAAACTACGAGCAGTACTTC. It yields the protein CASSAGPNYEQYF.

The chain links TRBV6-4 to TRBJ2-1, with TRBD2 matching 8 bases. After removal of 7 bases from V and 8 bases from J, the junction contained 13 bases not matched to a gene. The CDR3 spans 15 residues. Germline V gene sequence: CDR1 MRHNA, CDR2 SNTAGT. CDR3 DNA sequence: TGTGCCAGCACCCAAACTAGCGGACAAGGGGATGAGCAGTTCTTC. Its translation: CASTQTSGQGDEQFF.

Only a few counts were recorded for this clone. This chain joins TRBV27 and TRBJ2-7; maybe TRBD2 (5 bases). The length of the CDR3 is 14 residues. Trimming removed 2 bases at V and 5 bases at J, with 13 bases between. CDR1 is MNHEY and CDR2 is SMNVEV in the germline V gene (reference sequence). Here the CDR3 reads CASSLGGSYNEQYF. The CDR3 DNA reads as TGTGCCAGCAGTTTAGGTGGGAGTTACAACGAGCAGTACTTC.

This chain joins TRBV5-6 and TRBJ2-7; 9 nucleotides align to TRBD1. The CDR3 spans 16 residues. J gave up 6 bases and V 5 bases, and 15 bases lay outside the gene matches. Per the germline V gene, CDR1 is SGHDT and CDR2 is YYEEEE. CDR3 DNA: TGTGCCAGCAGATCCGGATGGGACAGGGTATCCGGCGAGCAGTACTTC. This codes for CASRSGWDRVSGEQYF.

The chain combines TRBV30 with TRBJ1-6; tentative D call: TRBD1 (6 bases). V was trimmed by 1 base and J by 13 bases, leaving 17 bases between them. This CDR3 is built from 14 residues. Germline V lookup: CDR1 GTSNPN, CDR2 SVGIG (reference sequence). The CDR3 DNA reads TGTGCCTGGAGTGCACACCAGGGGTGGAGGCCCCTCCACTTT. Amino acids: CAWSAHQGWRPLHF.

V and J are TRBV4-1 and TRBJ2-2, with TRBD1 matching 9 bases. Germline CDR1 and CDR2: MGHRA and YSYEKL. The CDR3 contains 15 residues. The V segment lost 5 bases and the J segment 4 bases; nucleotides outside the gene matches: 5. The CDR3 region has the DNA TGCGCCAGCAGCTGGACAGGGGACCTCACCGGGGAGCTGTTTTTT. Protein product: CASSWTGDLTGELFF.

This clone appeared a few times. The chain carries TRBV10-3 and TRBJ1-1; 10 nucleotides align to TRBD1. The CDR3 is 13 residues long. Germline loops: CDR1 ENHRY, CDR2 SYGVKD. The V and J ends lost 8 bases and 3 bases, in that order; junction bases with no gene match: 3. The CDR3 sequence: CAIAGQGDTEAFF. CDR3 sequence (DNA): TGTGCCATCGCAGGACAGGGGGACACTGAAGCTTTCTTT.

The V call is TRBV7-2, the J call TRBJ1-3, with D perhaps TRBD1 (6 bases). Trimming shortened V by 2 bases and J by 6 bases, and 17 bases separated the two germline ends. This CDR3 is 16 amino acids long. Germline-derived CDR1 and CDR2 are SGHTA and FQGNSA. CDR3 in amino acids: CASSLFGGGIQNTIYF. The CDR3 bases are TGTGCCAGCAGCTTATTTGGGGGCGGAATCCAAAACACCATATATTTT.

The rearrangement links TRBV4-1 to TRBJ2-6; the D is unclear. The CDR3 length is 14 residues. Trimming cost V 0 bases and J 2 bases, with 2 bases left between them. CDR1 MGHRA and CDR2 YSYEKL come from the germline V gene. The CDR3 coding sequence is TGCGCCAGCAGCCAAGAACCTGGGGCCAACGTCCTGACTTTC. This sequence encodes CASSQEPGANVLTF.

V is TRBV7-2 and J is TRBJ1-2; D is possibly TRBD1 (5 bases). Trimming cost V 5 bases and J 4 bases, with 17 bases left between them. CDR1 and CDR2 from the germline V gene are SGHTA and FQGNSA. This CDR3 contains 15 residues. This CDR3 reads CASSPHRGGSYGYTF. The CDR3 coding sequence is TGTGCCAGCAGCCCTCACCGCGGGGGGAGCTATGGCTACACCTTC.

This CDR3 is CASSWAGGSGANVLTF. In nucleotides, the CDR3 is TGTGCCAGCAGTTGGGCAGGGGGATCTGGGGCCAACGTCCTGACTTTC. The genes are TRBV27 and TRBJ2-6; 7 nucleotides agree with TRBD1. The CDR3 extends over 16 amino acids. V was pared by 4 bases and J by 1 base, with 4 bases of the junction left unmatched. Germline CDR1 and CDR2: MNHEY and SMNVEV (reference sequence). Complete variable domain (other parts from reference TRBV27 and TRBJ2-6): EAQVTQNPRYLITVTGKKLTVTCSQNMNHEYMSWYRQDPGLGLRQIYYSMNVEVTDKGDVPEGYKVSRKEKRNFPLILESPSPNQTSLYFCASSWAGGSGANVLTFGAGSRLTVL.

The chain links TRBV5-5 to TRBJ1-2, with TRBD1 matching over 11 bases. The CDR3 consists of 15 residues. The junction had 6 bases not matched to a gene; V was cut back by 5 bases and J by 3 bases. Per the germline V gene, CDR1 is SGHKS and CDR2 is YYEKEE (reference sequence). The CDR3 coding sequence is TGTGCCAGCAGAAATTCGGGACAGGGGGACTATGGCTACACCTTC. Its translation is CASRNSGQGDYGYTF. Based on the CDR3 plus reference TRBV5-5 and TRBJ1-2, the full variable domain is DAGVTQSPTHLIKTRGQQVTLRCSPISGHKSVSWYQQVLGQGPQFIFQYYEKEERGRGNFPDRFSARQFPNYSSELNVNALLLGDSALYLCASRNSGQGDYGYTFGSGTRLTVV.

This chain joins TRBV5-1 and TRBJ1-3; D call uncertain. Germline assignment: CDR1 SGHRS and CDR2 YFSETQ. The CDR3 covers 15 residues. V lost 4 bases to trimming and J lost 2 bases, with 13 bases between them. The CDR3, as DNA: TGCGCCAGCAGCCCCGGACTCTCGCCTGGAAACACCATATATTTT. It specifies CASSPGLSPGNTIYF.

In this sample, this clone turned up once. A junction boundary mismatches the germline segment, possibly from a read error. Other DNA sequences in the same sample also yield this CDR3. The CDR3: CASSQEEGRVNGYTF. DNA for the CDR3: TGCGCCAGCAGCCAAGAGGAGGGACGAGTTAATGGCTACACCTTC. The genes are TRBV9 and TRBJ1-2; possible D gene TRBD1, 5 bases. The CDR3 loop spans 15 amino acids. CDR1 SGDLS and CDR2 YYNGEE come from the germline V gene.

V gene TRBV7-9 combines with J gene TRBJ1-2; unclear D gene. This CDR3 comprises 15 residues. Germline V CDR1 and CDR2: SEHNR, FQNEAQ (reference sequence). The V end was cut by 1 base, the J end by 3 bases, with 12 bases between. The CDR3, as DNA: TGTGCCAGCAGCTTAGTTGTCAGTAACGACTATGGCTACACCTTC. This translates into CASSLVVSNDYGYTF.

The CDR3 loop is CASSQGVLGQPQHF. In DNA, the CDR3 is TGCGCCAGCAGCCAAGGGGTTTTGGGTCAGCCCCAGCATTTT. J is TRBJ1-5 and V is TRBV4-1; D not certain. In germline, CDR1 is MGHRA, CDR2 YSYEKL. This CDR3 contains 14 residues. V was shortened by 1 base and J by 6 bases, with 10 bases between the two germline ends.

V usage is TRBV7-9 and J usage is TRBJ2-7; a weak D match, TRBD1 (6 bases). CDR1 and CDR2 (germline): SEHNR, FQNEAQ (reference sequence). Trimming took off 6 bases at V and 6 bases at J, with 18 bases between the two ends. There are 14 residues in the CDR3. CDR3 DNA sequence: TGTGCCAGCAGTGTTGAACAGGGCCATCGCGAGCAGTACTTC. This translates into CASSVEQGHREQYF.

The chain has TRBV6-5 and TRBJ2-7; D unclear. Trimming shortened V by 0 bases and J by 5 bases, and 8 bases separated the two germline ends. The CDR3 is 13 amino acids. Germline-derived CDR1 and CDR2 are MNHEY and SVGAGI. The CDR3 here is CASSYSRRDEQYF. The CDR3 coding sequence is TGTGCCAGCAGTTACTCCCGTAGGGACGAGCAGTACTTC.

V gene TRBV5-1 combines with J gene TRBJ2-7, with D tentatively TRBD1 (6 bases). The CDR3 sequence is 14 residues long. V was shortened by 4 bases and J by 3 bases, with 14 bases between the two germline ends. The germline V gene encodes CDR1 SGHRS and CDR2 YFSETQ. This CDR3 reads CASSQQGGVYEQYF. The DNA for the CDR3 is TGCGCCAGCAGCCAACAGGGCGGCGTCTACGAGCAGTACTTC.

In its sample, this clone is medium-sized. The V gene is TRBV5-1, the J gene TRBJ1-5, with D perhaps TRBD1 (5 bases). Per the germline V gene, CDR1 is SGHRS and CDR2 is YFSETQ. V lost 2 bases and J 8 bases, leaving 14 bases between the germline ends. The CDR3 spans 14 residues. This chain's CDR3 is CASSLEPGLKPQHF. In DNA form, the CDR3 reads TGCGCCAGCAGCTTAGAACCGGGACTTAAGCCCCAGCATTTT.

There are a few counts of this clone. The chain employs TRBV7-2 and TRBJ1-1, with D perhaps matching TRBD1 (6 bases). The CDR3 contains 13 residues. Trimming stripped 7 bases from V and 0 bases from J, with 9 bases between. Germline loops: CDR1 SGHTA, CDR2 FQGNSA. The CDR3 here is CASNGQMNTEAFF. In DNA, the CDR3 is TGTGCCAGCAACGGACAGATGAACACTGAAGCTTTCTTT.